This T cell receptor (beta chain) was recorded in a study of blood T cell repertoires in COVID-19. Deletions cut 6 bases from V and 4 bases from J, with 14 bases between. From germline, CDR1 is MNHNY and CDR2 SVGAGI (reference sequence). The CDR3 contains 14 residues. Only in-frame clones appear in the TCRdb table, and some are missing; sequencing was by immunoSEQ multiplex PCR. The profile shows a few hundred thousand clones, approximately 83% of them singletons. This chain links TRBV6-6 with TRBJ2-3; D is possibly TRBD1 (6 bases). The sequenced sample consisted of PBMCs or T cells enriched from blood (not recorded which). The origin of this receptor is a woman in her fifties or sixties who had recovered from COVID-19. CDR3 residues: CASSPGAEADTQYF. DNA for the CDR3: TGTGCCAGCAGCCCAGGGGCAGAAGCAGATACGCAGTATTTT.